What follows is one T cell receptor (beta chain) and its context. Its antigen is unidentified. The data are from a study of T cell responses to AZD1222 COVID-19 vaccine. Study conclusions and caveats: With dominance at 160-218 and 743-854, vaccine-associated CD4 TCRs spanned spike. Breadth and depth of Spike-specific TCRs rose after two AZD1222 doses. It should be noted that donors were predominantly white British and more often female, and clonal diversity was possibly underestimated.

The CDR3 runs 15 residues. Germline CDR1 KGHSH, CDR2 LQKENI. V dropped 3 bases and J dropped 7; count of bases not matched to a gene: 5. Measured with immunoSEQ multiplex PCR; TCRdb has only the in-frame clones, and not every one. This table has approximately 50,000 clones, approximately 85% appearing once. The sequenced sample was peripheral blood, obtained on day 0 of MenACWY control vaccination. The V call is TRBV18, the J call TRBJ2-1; the match to TRBD1 covers 11 bases. This sequence was found in an adult in good health. The CDR3 here is CASSPWTGGENEQFF. The CDR3 bases are TGTGCCAGCTCACCCTGGACAGGGGGCGAAAATGAGCAGTTCTTC.